This TCR beta chain came from a study of shared clonotypes between healthy human individuals. As processed by the authors: Junction-only sequences without quality scores were provided by ImmunoSEQ, so filtering was different. Sequencing used immunoSEQ multiplex PCR; TCRdb keeps in-frame clones, though not all of them. Clone size and the V and J calls come from that table; the DNA yielded D and trimming. This sample has roughly 640,000 clones, with about 74% found just once. Splitting the CD4+ cells yielded a CD45RA+ naive subset and a CD45RA-negative memory subset. The germline V gene has CDR1 MNHEY and CDR2 SVGAGI. V lost 7 bases, J lost 3 bases, and 12 bases lay in between. The CDR3 totals 14 residues. Broader study findings: Clonotype sharing among donors, it was expected, would be affected by sequencing depth.

With respect to this clone: Its antigen is not known.

The sequencing input was memory CD4+ T cells sorted from blood. Indicated subset: CD45RA-negative fraction. This chain uses TRBV6-5 with TRBJ2-2; D might be TRBD1 (5 bases). The TCR comes from a woman aged 25-40 years in good health. The CDR3, as DNA: TGTGCCAGCACCCTGGACACGGACACCGGGGAGCTGTTTTTT. As protein: CASTLDTDTGELFF.